The source of this TCR beta chain is a study of graft-versus-host responses after intestinal transplantation. About the research overall: Every transplant recipient was induced with anti-thymocyte globulin, then maintained on tacrolimus and steroids for two to three years. Regarding the study as a whole: Graft-versus-host to host-versus-graft clonal ratios in allografts were high in patients with graft-donor T cell macrochimerism. Investigators detected GvH clones in recipient marrow, with some emerging earlier in ileum or blood. An association linked early post-transplant HvG declines with peak circulating GvH clone levels.

Turning to this clone: Its matching antigen is unknown.

Libraries were prepared by immunoSEQ multiplex PCR; TCRdb keeps only in-frame clonotypes and omits some of them. Of roughly 98,000 clones listed, 80% to 95% are singletons. This CDR3 spans 14 amino acids. V was cut by 3 bases and J by 2 bases, with 8 bases left in between. Germline CDR1 is MNHEY and CDR2 is SMNVEV (reference sequence). This TCR came from a human donor who was the organ donor for an intestinal transplant. The rearrangement joins TRBV27 to TRBJ2-1, with a weak D call TRBD2 (6 bases). Sequencing was performed on unstimulated CD8+ T cells sorted from spleen or lymph node cells, taken before transplant. CDR3 nucleotide sequence: TGTGCCAGCAGTTTTAGCGGTGCCTACAATGAGCAGTTCTTC. It yields the protein CASSFSGAYNEQFF.